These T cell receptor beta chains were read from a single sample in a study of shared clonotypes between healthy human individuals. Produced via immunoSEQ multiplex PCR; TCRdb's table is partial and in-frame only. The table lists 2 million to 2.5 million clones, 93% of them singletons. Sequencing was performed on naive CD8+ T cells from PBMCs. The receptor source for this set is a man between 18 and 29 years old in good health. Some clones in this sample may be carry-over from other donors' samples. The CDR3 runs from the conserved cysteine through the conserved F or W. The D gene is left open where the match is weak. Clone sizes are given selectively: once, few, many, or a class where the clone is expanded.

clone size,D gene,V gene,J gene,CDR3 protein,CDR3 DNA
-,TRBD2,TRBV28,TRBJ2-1,CASSLLSGRANEQFF,TGTGCCAGCAGTTTACTTAGCGGGAGAGCGAATGAGCAGTTCTTC
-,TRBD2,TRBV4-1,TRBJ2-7,CASSRLTSGSYEQYF,TGCGCCAGCAGCCGGTTGACTAGCGGGAGTTACGAGCAGTACTTC
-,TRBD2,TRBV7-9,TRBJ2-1,CASTLFSGTTYNEQFF,TGTGCCAGCACCCTTTTTAGCGGGACAACCTACAATGAGCAGTTCTTC
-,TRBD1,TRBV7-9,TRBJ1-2,CASSHPAGQPLLGYGYTF,TGTGCCAGCAGCCACCCAGCGGGACAGCCACTTCTGGGCTATGGCTACACCTTC
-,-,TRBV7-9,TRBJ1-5,CASSLDEVWCPLSNQPQHF,TGTGCCAGCAGCTTAGATGAGGTTTGGTGCCCCCTTAGCAATCAGCCCCAGCATTTT
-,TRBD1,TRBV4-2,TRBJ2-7,CASSPRQGSYEQYF,TGTGCCAGCAGCCCCCGACAGGGGAGCTACGAGCAGTACTTC
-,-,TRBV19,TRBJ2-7,CASSIGVSEQYF,TGTGCCAGTAGTATAGGGGTCTCCGAGCAGTACTTC
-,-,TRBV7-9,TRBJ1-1,CASSPQGTRNTEAFF,TGTGCCAGCAGCCCTCAGGGGACGAGGAACACTGAAGCTTTCTTT
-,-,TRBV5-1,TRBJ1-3,CASSLGPVSGRNTIYF,TGCGCCAGCAGCTTGGGTCCCGTCTCCGGTCGAAACACCATATATTTT
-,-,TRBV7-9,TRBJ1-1,CASSPRGMNTEAFF,TGTGCCAGCAGCCCCAGGGGTATGAACACTGAAGCTTTCTTT
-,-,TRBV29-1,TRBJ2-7,CSVESGSSYEQYF,TGCAGCGTTGAGTCAGGATCTTCCTACGAGCAGTACTTC
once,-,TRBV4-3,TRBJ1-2,CASSQDVQPARYTF,TGCGCCAGCAGCCAAGACGTGCAGCCTGCACGCTACACCTTC
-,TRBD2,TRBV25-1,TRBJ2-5,CASGGGYETQYF,TGTGCCAGTGGGGGGGGGTACGAGACCCAGTACTTC
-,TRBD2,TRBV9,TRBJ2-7,CASSVQGTSSYEQYF,TGTGCCAGCAGCGTACAAGGGACTAGCTCCTACGAGCAGTACTTC
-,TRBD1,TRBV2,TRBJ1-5,CASSEVRAGGVNQPQHF,TGTGCCAGCAGTGAAGTAAGGGCAGGGGGTGTCAATCAGCCCCAGCATTTT
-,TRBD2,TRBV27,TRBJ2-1,CASSYSGSRDEQFF,TGTGCCAGCAGTTATAGCGGGAGTCGCGATGAGCAGTTCTTC
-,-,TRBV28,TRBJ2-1,CASANLDYYNEQFF,TGTGCCAGCGCAAACTTGGACTACTACAATGAGCAGTTCTTC
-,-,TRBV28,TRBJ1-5,CASSLWRQRDQPQHF,TGTGCCAGCAGTTTATGGCGGCAGCGGGATCAGCCCCAGCATTTT
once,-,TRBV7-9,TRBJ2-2,CASSTQGLANTGELFF,TGTGCCAGCAGCACACAGGGTCTAGCGAACACCGGGGAGCTGTTTTTT
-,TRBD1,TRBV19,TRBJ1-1,CANQTGGKDTEAFF,TGTGCCAATCAGACAGGGGGCAAGGACACTGAAGCTTTCTTT
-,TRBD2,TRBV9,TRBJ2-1,CASSRSGGSYNEQFF,TGTGCCAGCAGTCGTAGCGGGGGTTCCTACAATGAGCAGTTCTTC
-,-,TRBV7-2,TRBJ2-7,CASSPRILADEQYF,TGTGCCAGCAGCCCGAGGATACTAGCTGATGAGCAGTACTTC
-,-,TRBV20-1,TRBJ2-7,CSASGYEQYF,TGCAGTGCATCCGGCTACGAGCAGTACTTC
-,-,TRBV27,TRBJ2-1,CASSSILGQSYNEQFF,TGTGCCAGCAGCAGCATATTGGGACAATCCTACAATGAGCAGTTCTTC
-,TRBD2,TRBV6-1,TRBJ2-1,CASSEGRGGLAEYNEQFF,TGTGCCAGCAGTGAAGGCAGGGGTGGACTAGCGGAATACAATGAGCAGTTCTTC
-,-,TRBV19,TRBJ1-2,CASQRGDNGYTF,TGTGCCAGCCAACGGGGGGATAACGGCTACACCTTC